Shown below are 10 T cell receptor beta chains from a single sample sequenced in a study of shared clonotypes between healthy human individuals. Assay: immunoSEQ multiplex PCR; the TCRdb copy retains only in-frame clones and omits some. The sample shows 650,000 to 800,000 clones, about two thirds of them seen only once. The sample was memory CD4+ T cells sorted from blood. Stated subset: CD45RA-negative fraction. The receptors here all came from a woman aged 30 to 39 in good health.

This clone showed up just once. The chain has TRBV6-6 and TRBJ1-1; TRBD1 might be the D (5 bases). Germline-derived CDR1 and CDR2 are MNHNY and SVGAGI (reference sequence). The V and J ends lost 4 bases and 9 bases respectively, with 9 bases between them. The CDR3 has 11 residues. CDR3 DNA: TGTGCCAGCAGTTCGACAGAAAAAGCTTTCTTT. Translation: CASSSTEKAFF.

The chain couples TRBV5-1 to TRBJ2-7; 10 bases fit TRBD2. The V segment lost 4 bases and the J segment 9 bases; nucleotides outside the gene matches: 22. The CDR3 covers 18 residues. Per germline, CDR1 SGHRS and CDR2 YFSETQ. The CDR3 reads CASSNSSGSGYSVKRQYF. In DNA, the CDR3 is TGCGCCAGCAGCAATTCTAGCGGGAGTGGTTACAGTGTAAAACGGCAGTACTTC. Full variable domain (rest looked up from reference TRBV5-1 and TRBJ2-7): KAGVTQTPRYLIKTRGQQVTLSCSPISGHRSVSWYQQTPGQGLQFLFEYFSETQRNKGNFPGRFSGRQFSNSRSEMNVSTLELGDSALYLCASSNSSGSGYSVKRQYFGPGTRLTVT.

This chain joins TRBV29-1 and TRBJ2-1; TRBD2 agrees at 13 bases. The CDR3 is 15 amino acids. V lost 2 bases to trimming and J lost 10 bases; unmatched junction nucleotides: 8. The V gene's germline CDR1 is SQVTM and CDR2 ANQGSEA. CDR3 nucleotides: TGCAGCGTTGAACCCGGGACTAGCGGGATCTGGGAGCAGTTCTTC. This encodes CSVEPGTSGIWEQFF.

This rearrangement joins TRBV5-6 to TRBJ2-2, with 7 bases aligning to TRBD1. Germline values: CDR1 SGHDT, CDR2 YYEEEE. V was clipped by 5 bases and J by 4 bases; unmatched bases: 5. CDR3 size: 14 residues. In DNA, the CDR3 is TGTGCCAGCAGGGCAGACAGGGCCACCGGGGAGCTGTTTTTT. This encodes CASRADRATGELFF. Using reference TRBV5-6 and TRBJ2-2 for the parts outside the CDR3, the full variable domain is DAGVTQSPTHLIKTRGQQVTLRCSPKSGHDTVSWYQQALGQGPQFIFQYYEEEERQRGNFPDRFSGHQFPNYSSELNVNALLLGDSALYLCASRADRATGELFFGEGSRLTVL.

V usage is TRBV28 and J usage is TRBJ2-3, with 10 positions matching TRBD2. This CDR3 is built from 16 residues. Germline V gene sequence: CDR1 MDHEN, CDR2 SYDVKM. Trimming cost V 8 bases and J 3 bases; bases outside gene matches: 11. This CDR3 is CASGGASGSETDTQYF. CDR3 DNA: TGTGCCAGCGGAGGGGCTAGCGGGAGTGAGACAGATACGCAGTATTTT.

This chain uses TRBV5-1 with TRBJ2-7, with 8 bases matching TRBD1. Germline trimming cut 6 bases from V and 2 bases from J; bases unmatched to any gene: 13. The CDR3 sequence is 16 residues long. Germline V gene sequence: CDR1 SGHRS, CDR2 YFSETQ. CDR3 region: CASNLGQGGRTYEQYF. The CDR3 DNA follows: TGCGCCAGCAACCTCGGACAGGGAGGAAGGACCTACGAGCAGTACTTC.

The gene calls are TRBV11-2 and TRBJ2-7; the D is unclear. The CDR3 runs 16 residues. With 0 bases removed from V and 0 bases from J, the gap between germline ends came to 12 bases. Per germline, CDR1 SGHAT and CDR2 FQNNGV. The CDR3 is CASSLETPDTSYEQYF. The CDR3 region has the DNA TGTGCCAGCAGCTTAGAGACCCCCGACACCTCCTACGAGCAGTACTTC.

This chain uses TRBV7-1 with TRBJ1-3; 7 bases are shared with TRBD1. TRBV7-1 carries the ORF label, with uncertain function. After removal of 5 bases from V and 0 bases from J, the junction contained 7 bases not matched to a gene. This CDR3 has 16 amino acids. The CDR3 is CASSASWTGSGNTIYF. In nucleotides, the CDR3 is TGTGCCAGCAGCGCTAGCTGGACAGGCTCTGGAAACACCATATATTTT.

The chain combines TRBV4-1 with TRBJ2-4, with D perhaps assigned TRBD1 or TRBD2 (5 bases each). V shed 3 bases and J shed 8 bases, with 17 bases lying between them. Germline V gene sequence: CDR1 MGHRA, CDR2 YSYEKL. The CDR3 loop spans 15 amino acids. CDR3 DNA: TGCGCCAGCAGCCAGCCTGACCGGGACGGCCACATTCAGTACTTC. The encoded protein is CASSQPDRDGHIQYF.

This clone was recorded a few times. This chain joins TRBV18 and TRBJ2-7, with D perhaps matching TRBD1 (6 bases). Germline CDR1 KGHSH, CDR2 LQKENI. V dropped 2 bases and J dropped 2 bases, with 13 bases sitting between them. The CDR3 extends over 15 amino acids. The CDR3 region has the DNA TGTGCCAGCTCACCATCCGGGACAACTCCCTACGAGCAGTACTTC. Translated, it gives CASSPSGTTPYEQYF.